Listed below are T cell receptor beta chains from one sample, sequenced in a study of OX40 agonist ivuxolimab in advanced cancers. Profiled with immunoSEQ multiplex PCR; TCRdb holds only in-frame clones, not every one. This sample has 55,000 to 80,000 clones; roughly 84% occur once, and the top ten carry approximately 0.27%. Sequencing used CD4+ or CD8+ T cells sorted from blood, obtained in a trial of the OX40 agonist ivuxolimab. The receptors here all came from an adult with an advanced solid tumor such as melanoma, head and neck, liver or kidney cancer. Both conserved end residues are part of each CDR3. A D gene is named only where the DNA matches it firmly. Only part of the rows carry a size: once, few, many, or a class if the clone is expanded.

abundance,v_gene,d_gene,j_gene,CDR3nt,CDR3aa
-,TRBV2,-,TRBJ1-5,TGTGCCAGCAGTGAAGTAACGGGGGATCAGCCCCAGCATTTT,CASSEVTGDQPQHF
once,TRBV19,-,TRBJ2-2,TGTGCCAGTAGTCCCCCCTATTGGCAGGGGAACACCGGGGAGCTGTTTTTT,CASSPPYWQGNTGELFF
-,TRBV7-3,-,TRBJ2-5,TGTGCCAGCAGCTCGTCGGGCCTCCCCGGGGAGACCCAGTACTTC,CASSSSGLPGETQYF
-,TRBV10-3,TRBD1,TRBJ1-2,TGTGCCATCAGCCCCCAGGGGGGCGCCTTTTCGAGTGGCTACACCTTC,CAISPQGGAFSSGYTF
-,TRBV7-2,TRBD2,TRBJ2-7,TGTGCCAGCAGCTCAAAACTAGCGGGAGGCAACGAGCAGTACTTC,CASSSKLAGGNEQYF
-,TRBV6-1,TRBD2,TRBJ2-1,TGTGCCAGCAGTGAAGAAGCTTACCCCTCGTGGACTAGCGGGAGGGGGGATGAGCAGTTCTTC,CASSEEAYPSWTSGRGDEQFF
-,TRBV2,-,TRBJ1-4,TGTGCCAGCAGTGAAGTAGTAGTGGGTGAAAAACTGTTTTTT,CASSEVVVGEKLFF
-,TRBV7-8,TRBD2,TRBJ2-1,TGTGCCAGCAGCTTAGCGGCGACTAGCAAGTTCTTC,CASSLAATSKFF
once,TRBV6-5,-,TRBJ1-3,TGTGCCAGCAGTTACCGGGGTAGAGGAAACACCATATATTTT,CASSYRGRGNTIYF
-,TRBV5-8,TRBD2,TRBJ2-1,TGTGCCAGCAGCTCGGCGAGGACTAGCGGGACCAATGAGCAGTTCTTC,CASSSARTSGTNEQFF
-,TRBV29-1,TRBD2,TRBJ2-1,TGCAGCGCCACCACGACTAGCGGGAGATGGATGGATGAGCAGTTCTTC,CSATTTSGRWMDEQFF
-,TRBV7-2,-,TRBJ1-5,TGTGCCAGCAGCCCCAGGGGAGGGAACGGCAATCAGCCCCAGCATTTT,CASSPRGGNGNQPQHF
-,TRBV28,-,TRBJ1-4,TGTGCCAGCAGTTTACCGGGAATGGGGGGCGCCTATGAAAAACTGTTTTTT,CASSLPGMGGAYEKLFF
few,TRBV29-1,-,TRBJ2-7,TGCAGCGCCGCCCAGGGGTCCGAGCAGTACTTC,CSAAQGSEQYF
once,TRBV15,-,TRBJ2-7,TGTGCCACCAGCAGAGATCGTACAGCCTACACCTACGAGCAGTACTTC,CATSRDRTAYTYEQYF
-,TRBV5-4,TRBD1,TRBJ2-7,TGTGCCAGCAGGACCGGGACAGGGTCCTACGAGCAGTACTTC,CASRTGTGSYEQYF
-,TRBV10-2,TRBD1,TRBJ1-5,TGCGCCAGCGCTGTCAGGGGGCAGGGGCAGCCCCAGCATTTT,CASAVRGQGQPQHF
-,TRBV28,-,TRBJ2-7,TGTGCCAGCAGTCGTCACGGGACCGGGAGCGAGCAGTACTTC,CASSRHGTGSEQYF
-,TRBV11-2,TRBD2,TRBJ2-1,TGTGCCAGCAGCAGACCTACCTGGACTAGCGGGAGTGGCAATGAGCAGTTCTTC,CASSRPTWTSGSGNEQFF
-,TRBV6-1,TRBD1,TRBJ1-1,TGTGCCAGCCGTGGGACAGGGGGCTCGACTGAAGCTTTCTTT,CASRGTGGSTEAFF
-,TRBV4-2,-,TRBJ2-3,TGTGCCAGCAGCCTTACGAAGGGGACATCGGGCACAGATACGCAGTATTTT,CASSLTKGTSGTDTQYF
once,TRBV28,-,TRBJ1-5,TGTGCCAGCAGAGATCCATTATATAGCAATCAGCCCCAGCATTTT,CASRDPLYSNQPQHF
-,TRBV18,-,TRBJ1-1,TGTGCCAGCTCACCACCAGCCGCCGGGAACACTGAAGCTTTCTTT,CASSPPAAGNTEAFF
-,TRBV11-2,TRBD1,TRBJ2-7,TGTGCCAGCAGCTTGCGGACAGGGGGCTCCTACGAGCAGTACTTC,CASSLRTGGSYEQYF
-,TRBV7-8,TRBD1,TRBJ2-2,TGTGCCAGCAGCTTCGGACAGGGGATCGGGGAGCTGTTTTTT,CASSFGQGIGELFF
-,TRBV25-1,TRBD2,TRBJ2-7,TGTGCCAGCAGTGGAGGCGGGAGCGGGGGCCTCTACGAGCAGTACTTC,CASSGGGSGGLYEQYF
-,TRBV5-1,TRBD2,TRBJ2-7,TGCGCCAGCAGCGCCGGGACTAGCGGCCTCTACGAGCAGTACTTC,CASSAGTSGLYEQYF
-,TRBV4-1,-,TRBJ2-3,TGCGCCAGCAGCAAAGAATCTAGTGTGTCGGATACGCAGTATTTT,CASSKESSVSDTQYF
-,TRBV18,TRBD1,TRBJ2-7,TGTGCCAGCTCACCAGGGACAGGGGGCGACGAGCAGTACTTC,CASSPGTGGDEQYF
-,TRBV27,-,TRBJ2-6,TGTGCCAGCAGTTTAAAGAGGCAGAGAGTCTACGGGGCCAACGTCCTGACTTTC,CASSLKRQRVYGANVLTF
-,TRBV6-5,-,TRBJ2-7,TGTGCCAGCAGTTACGGGGAGCCGGCAGGAGGGTACGAGCAGTACTTC,CASSYGEPAGGYEQYF
-,TRBV28,-,TRBJ2-6,TGTGCCAGCAGAGGGCGCTCTGGGGCCAACGTCCTGACTTTC,CASRGRSGANVLTF
-,TRBV5-1,TRBD2,TRBJ2-7,TGCGCCAGCAGCTTCGGGGGGGCATCCTACGAGCAGTACTTC,CASSFGGASYEQYF
-,TRBV19,-,TRBJ1-2,TGTGCCAGTAGTGAGGGGTTACTTGGCTACACCTTC,CASSEGLLGYTF
-,TRBV27,TRBD1,TRBJ1-2,TGTGCCAGCAACGATCCGGGACAGGGTGGAGGCTACACCTTC,CASNDPGQGGGYTF
-,TRBV28,-,TRBJ2-2,TGTGCCAGCAGTTTAAACGCGCAGGGAACCACCGGGGAGCTGTTTTTT,CASSLNAQGTTGELFF
-,TRBV5-5,-,TRBJ1-2,TGTGCCAGCACCCGGGACATCAAGTTTGTTTATGGCTACACCTTC,CASTRDIKFVYGYTF
-,TRBV7-2,-,TRBJ2-7,TGTGCCAGCAGCTTAGGACAGGCTAACGAGCAGTACTTC,CASSLGQANEQYF
-,TRBV5-7,-,TRBJ2-7,TGTGCCAGCAGCCCCGCGGCTAGGGGTCGGGACGAGCAGTACTTC,CASSPAARGRDEQYF
-,TRBV29-1,TRBD2,TRBJ2-2,TGCAGCGTGCTGGTAGCGGGGGTTAACACCGGGGAGCTGTTTTTT,CSVLVAGVNTGELFF
-,TRBV7-7,-,TRBJ1-1,TGTGCCAGCAACCCGCGGGGGGAGAGCACTGAAGCTTTCTTT,CASNPRGESTEAFF